A selection of T cell receptor beta chains follows, all from one sample in a study of shared clonotypes between healthy human individuals. Only in-frame clones appear in the TCRdb table, and some are missing; sequencing was by immunoSEQ multiplex PCR. The table shows about 800,000 clones, with about 96% occurring only once. The sequencing sample was made of naive CD8+ T cells sorted from blood. These receptors all come from a man aged 25-40 years in good health. Each CDR3 is given with its conserved first and last residue. D genes are given only for firm matches. The listing skips clone size in some rows; elsewhere it reads once, few, many or a size class.

size,V,D,J,CDR3
.,TRBV10-1,.,TRBJ2-7,CASSEEVGLAAYEQYF
.,TRBV27,.,TRBJ1-1,CASSFLGGTEAFF
.,TRBV5-1,.,TRBJ1-4,CASSPLAGPGEKLFF
.,TRBV27,TRBD2,TRBJ2-3,CASSSGTSGSGVYF
.,TRBV7-7,.,TRBJ1-5,CASSLAALGEVRGPISNQPQHF
.,TRBV7-2,TRBD2,TRBJ2-1,CASSPSWLAEYNEQFF
.,TRBV25-1,.,TRBJ2-2,CASNRIIGELFF
.,TRBV29-1,.,TRBJ2-1,CSVDRRGDVNEQFF
.,TRBV19,.,TRBJ1-5,CASTSWRSNQPQHF
.,TRBV9,.,TRBJ2-5,CASSVGGDSGETQYF
.,TRBV7-9,TRBD2,TRBJ2-7,CASSLASGTRWYEQYF
.,TRBV7-9,TRBD2,TRBJ2-3,CASSLPGLAGVYTDTQYF
.,TRBV28,TRBD1,TRBJ1-5,CASHADRVLGNQPQHF
.,TRBV4-1,.,TRBJ2-7,CASSQVSPPGQRSYEQYF
.,TRBV10-3,TRBD2,TRBJ2-7,CAITNLAGEAYEQYF
.,TRBV18,.,TRBJ1-1,CASSPRSVSPVTEAFF
.,TRBV11-2,.,TRBJ2-2,CASSLGSGLNVGELFF
.,TRBV7-9,TRBD2,TRBJ2-1,CASSFSGRSYNEQFF
.,TRBV18,.,TRBJ2-5,CAIERVSLETQYF
.,TRBV7-2,TRBD1,TRBJ2-1,CASSPTGVWEQFF
.,TRBV30,TRBD2,TRBJ2-1,CAWSLREGPEQFF
.,TRBV29-1,TRBD1,TRBJ2-1,CSVAQGLDRAFYNEQFF
once,TRBV14,.,TRBJ2-1,CASSQDSGMDNEQFF
.,TRBV13,TRBD2,TRBJ2-7,CASSFWGTSGYEQYF
.,TRBV4-1,TRBD2,TRBJ2-7,CASSQESVAGGWYEQYF
.,TRBV18,.,TRBJ1-3,CASLGRESSGNTIYF
once,TRBV4-1,.,TRBJ1-1,CASNPVRGNTEAFF
.,TRBV7-9,.,TRBJ2-7,CASSSGPGSSYEQYF
.,TRBV29-1,.,TRBJ1-2,CSVERSDSYGYTF
once,TRBV6-6,.,TRBJ2-2,CASSYGATGELFF
once,TRBV11-2,TRBD2,TRBJ2-7,CASSSGSGGYEQYF
once,TRBV2,TRBD1,TRBJ2-7,CASTPGTASYEQYF
.,TRBV7-9,.,TRBJ2-1,CASTLGGFGHEQFF
.,TRBV6-5,.,TRBJ2-7,CASRSTVYEQYF
.,TRBV6-1,TRBD1,TRBJ1-4,CASSPRTGSGEKLFF
.,TRBV10-2,.,TRBJ2-7,CASGDILGYEQYF
.,TRBV15,TRBD1,TRBJ2-3,CATSTYRGPTDTQYF
.,TRBV7-6,.,TRBJ2-7,CASSEATGSTYEQYF
.,TRBV28,.,TRBJ1-2,CASLPLDSSNSGCTF
.,TRBV30,TRBD1,TRBJ2-7,CAWRTGGHEQYF
.,TRBV30,.,TRBJ1-3,CAWSGTFSGNTIYF
.,TRBV18,TRBD2,TRBJ2-3,CASSPDAGTSGTDTQYF
.,TRBV11-2,.,TRBJ2-3,CASSLGDSTDTQYF
.,TRBV15,.,TRBJ1-3,CATSRDVASGNTIYF